Below are 20 T cell receptor beta chains sequenced from a single sample in a study of identifying expanded T cells in peripheral blood. The method was immunoSEQ multiplex PCR; TCRdb's version includes in-frame clones alone and lacks a portion of them. Here the sample spans roughly 96,000 clones, 88% being singletons. Sequencing used blood. Receptors were obtained from a person between 18 and 69 years old in good health.

The chain carries TRBV29-1 and TRBJ1-4, with 9 bases lining up with TRBD1. Trimming removed 7 bases from V and 7 bases from J; junction bases left unmatched: 7. Per the germline V gene, CDR1 is SQVTM and CDR2 is ANQGSEA. This CDR3 region has 13 residues. This CDR3 is CSAKDRGGEKLFF. CDR3 sequence (DNA): TGCAGCGCTAAGGACAGGGGAGGTGAAAAACTGTTTTTT.

The chain is built from TRBV7-3 and TRBJ1-1; D gene unclear. The V gene's germline CDR1 is SGHTA and CDR2 FQGTGA. Trimming cost V 5 bases and J 0 bases, with 7 bases left between them. The CDR3 extends over 13 amino acids. In DNA, the CDR3 is TGTGCCAGCAGCCCGACGGTGAACACTGAAGCTTTCTTT. Translating gives CASSPTVNTEAFF.

This clone was seen a few times. The V gene is TRBV2, the J gene TRBJ1-5; 7 bases fit TRBD1. With V trimmed by 6 bases and J by 5 bases, 4 bases remained unmatched. The CDR3 spans 13 residues. Germline V CDR1 and CDR2: SNHLY, FYNNEI. This chain's CDR3 is CASRGQRHQPQHF. The CDR3 coding sequence is TGTGCCAGCAGGGGACAGCGACATCAGCCCCAGCATTTT.

The rearrangement joins TRBV4-3 to TRBJ2-5; a possible D gene is TRBD2 (5 bases). The CDR3 spans 16 residues. Looked up from germline, CDR1 is LGHNA and CDR2 is YSLEER. V was clipped by 1 base and J by 5 bases, with 17 bases between them. CDR3 sequence (DNA): TGCGCCAGCAGCCAAGGGCTAGCTGCCGGGTGGGAGACCCAGTACTTC. Translated: CASSQGLAAGWETQYF.

This chain uses TRBV29-1 with TRBJ2-1, with no clear D. The CDR3 consists of 14 residues. V lost 5 bases and J 4 bases, leaving 15 bases between the germline ends. From germline, CDR1 is SQVTM and CDR2 ANQGSEA. CDR3 sequence: CSVSKRAQYNEQFF. The CDR3 region has the DNA TGCAGCGTTTCGAAACGAGCACAATACAATGAGCAGTTCTTC.

About this clone itself: The sample carries other DNA sequences with the same CDR3. CDR3: CASTRWRGGTLNTEAFF. The CDR3, as DNA: TGTGCCAGTACCCGGTGGAGAGGGGGTACCTTGAACACTGAAGCTTTCTTT. The rearrangement links TRBV19 to TRBJ1-1; possibly TRBD1 for D (6 bases). CDR1 and CDR2 (germline): LNHDA, SQIVND (reference sequence). V lost 7 bases, J lost 0 bases, and 21 bases lay in between. CDR3 length: 17 residues.

The J gene is TRBJ1-1, the V gene TRBV29-1, with D perhaps TRBD1 (5 bases). Deletions cut 6 bases from V and 3 bases from J, with 14 bases between. CDR3 length: 13 amino acids. Germline V gene lookup returns CDR1 SQVTM and CDR2 ANQGSEA. The CDR3 sequence is CSVSTIGDTEAFF. The CDR3 nucleotides are TGCAGCGTATCGACCATAGGGGACACTGAAGCTTTCTTT.

The V and J genes are TRBV5-1 and TRBJ1-6; no firm D call. There are 14 residues in the CDR3. Trimming removed 3 bases at V and 0 bases at J, with 4 bases between. Germline V lookup: CDR1 SGHRS, CDR2 YFSETQ. Here the CDR3 DNA reads TGCGCCAGCAGCTGGAGCTCCTATAATTCACCCCTCCACTTT. Translating gives CASSWSSYNSPLHF.

The gene calls are TRBV9 and TRBJ2-2; maybe TRBD1 (6 bases). Per the germline V gene, CDR1 is SGDLS and CDR2 is YYNGEE. V was clipped by 5 bases and J by 2 bases, with 10 bases between them. The CDR3 covers 14 residues. The CDR3 is CASRGGPNTGELFF. Here the CDR3 DNA reads TGTGCCAGCAGAGGGGGACCAAACACCGGGGAGCTGTTTTTT. Together with reference TRBV9 and TRBJ2-2, the CDR3 gives the full variable domain: DSGVTQTPKHLITATGQRVTLRCSPRSGDLSVYWYQQSLDQGLQFLIQYYNGEERAKGNILERFSAQQFPDLHSELNLSSLELGDSALYFCASRGGPNTGELFFGEGSRLTVL.

The rearrangement uses TRBV4-2 and TRBJ2-5; a weak D match, TRBD2 (5 bases). V dropped 2 bases and J dropped 2 bases, with 12 bases sitting between them. Germline values: CDR1 LGHNA, CDR2 YNFKEQ. The CDR3 spans 15 residues. In DNA, the CDR3 is TGTGCCAGCAGCCAACTTCTAGCTTCACAAGAGACCCAGTACTTC. Encoded protein: CASSQLLASQETQYF.

The DNA for the CDR3 is TGCAGCGTTGTTCCCGGGACAGATACGCAGTATTTT. It translates to CSVVPGTDTQYF. The rearrangement joins TRBV29-1 to TRBJ2-3, with unresolved D. V was shortened by 4 bases and J by 3 bases, with 8 bases between the two germline ends. CDR1 SQVTM and CDR2 ANQGSEA come from the germline V gene. This CDR3 is built from 12 residues.

This clone was found once. V gene TRBV9 combines with J gene TRBJ1-1; D is possibly TRBD1 (5 bases). The V end was cut by 3 bases, the J end by 6 bases, with 15 bases between. The germline gives CDR1 SGDLS, CDR2 YYNGEE. The CDR3 consists of 14 residues. The CDR3 loop is CASSAVGRGSEAFF. CDR3 in DNA: TGTGCCAGCAGCGCCGTTGGGAGGGGCTCTGAAGCTTTCTTT.

The V and J genes are TRBV5-1 and TRBJ1-1; unclear D gene. Germline V gene sequence: CDR1 SGHRS, CDR2 YFSETQ. The V end was cut by 0 bases, the J end by 4 bases, with 10 bases between. The CDR3 contains 14 residues. CDR3: CASSLGENPTEAFF. As DNA, the CDR3 is TGCGCCAGCAGCTTGGGCGAAAATCCCACTGAAGCTTTCTTT. The whole variable domain, remainder taken from reference TRBV5-1 and TRBJ1-1, is KAGVTQTPRYLIKTRGQQVTLSCSPISGHRSVSWYQQTPGQGLQFLFEYFSETQRNKGNFPGRFSGRQFSNSRSEMNVSTLELGDSALYLCASSLGENPTEAFFGQGTRLTVV.

The V call is TRBV6-1, the J call TRBJ1-2; TRBD1 is a possible D gene (6 bases). Germline V gives CDR1 MNHNS, CDR2 SASEGT. The CDR3 totals 14 residues. V was shortened by 2 bases and J by 8 bases, with 15 bases between the two germline ends. CDR3 nucleotides: TGTGCCAGCAGTGAATCGGCGGGGGCCAAGGGCTACACCTTC. Residues: CASSESAGAKGYTF.

The CDR3: CASSLGGGSGSYEQYF. CDR3 coding DNA: TGCGCCAGCAGCTTGGGTGGGGGTAGCGGCTCCTACGAGCAGTACTTC. The chain links TRBV5-1 to TRBJ2-7; the D gene is possibly TRBD2 (6 bases). The V gene lost 0 bases and the J gene lost 0 bases, with 13 bases spanning the gap. The CDR3 consists of 16 residues. Per germline, CDR1 SGHRS and CDR2 YFSETQ.

In its sample, this clone was seen once. The chain recombines TRBV19 with TRBJ1-2; D remains unclear. CDR3 length equals 15 residues. CDR1 is LNHDA and CDR2 is SQIVND in the germline V gene (reference sequence). V was cut by 1 base and J by 2 bases, with 11 bases left in between. The chain's CDR3 is CASSIAGQLNYGYTF. The CDR3 region has the DNA TGTGCCAGTAGTATAGCTGGGCAGTTAAACTATGGCTACACCTTC.

The table lists this clone with a few counts. The rearrangement joins TRBV7-2 to TRBJ2-5; TRBD1 might be the D (5 bases). CDR3 size: 17 residues. Germline V lookup: CDR1 SGHTA, CDR2 FQGNSA. The germline V and J ends were trimmed by 5 bases and 2 bases, with 21 bases remaining between them. This CDR3 reads CASSHTSLTAKQETQYF. The CDR3 DNA follows: TGTGCCAGCAGCCACACCTCTCTGACAGCAAAACAAGAGACCCAGTACTTC.

This chain links TRBV5-1 with TRBJ1-1; tentative D call: TRBD1 (5 bases). The V and J ends lost 5 bases and 1 base respectively, with 12 bases between them. There are 14 residues in the CDR3. Germline V gives CDR1 SGHRS, CDR2 YFSETQ. The CDR3 is CASSMSGANTEAFF. For the CDR3, the DNA is TGCGCCAGCAGTATGAGTGGGGCGAACACTGAAGCTTTCTTT.

This clone was observed a single time. The rearrangement links TRBV5-5 to TRBJ2-2; D call uncertain. Germline CDR1 reads SGHKS; CDR2 reads YYEKEE (reference sequence). CDR3 length equals 13 residues. V dropped 1 base and J dropped 3 bases, with 4 bases sitting between them. Here the CDR3 reads CASSLLDTGELFF. Here the CDR3 DNA reads TGTGCCAGCAGCTTGTTGGACACCGGGGAGCTGTTTTTT.

This chain links TRBV5-1 with TRBJ1-1; D not resolved. The CDR3 spans 12 residues. V was shortened by 3 bases and J by 5 bases, with 8 bases between the two germline ends. Germline V gene data show CDR1 as SGHRS and CDR2 as YFSETQ. CDR3 nucleotide sequence: TGCGCCAGCAGCTGGTTAGGGACTGAAGCTTTCTTT. Amino acid sequence: CASSWLGTEAFF.